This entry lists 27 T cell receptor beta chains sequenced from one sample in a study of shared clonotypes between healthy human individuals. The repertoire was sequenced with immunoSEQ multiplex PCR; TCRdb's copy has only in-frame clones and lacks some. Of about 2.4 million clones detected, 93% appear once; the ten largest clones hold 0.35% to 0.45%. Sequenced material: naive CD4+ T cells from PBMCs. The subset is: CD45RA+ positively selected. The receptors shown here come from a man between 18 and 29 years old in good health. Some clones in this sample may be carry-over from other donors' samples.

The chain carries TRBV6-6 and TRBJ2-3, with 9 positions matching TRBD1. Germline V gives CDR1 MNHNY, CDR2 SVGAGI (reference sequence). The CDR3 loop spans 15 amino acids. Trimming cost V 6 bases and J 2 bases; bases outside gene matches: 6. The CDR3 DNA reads TGTGCCAGCAGCCGGGGGACAGGGACCACAGATACGCAGTATTTT. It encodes CASSRGTGTTDTQYF.

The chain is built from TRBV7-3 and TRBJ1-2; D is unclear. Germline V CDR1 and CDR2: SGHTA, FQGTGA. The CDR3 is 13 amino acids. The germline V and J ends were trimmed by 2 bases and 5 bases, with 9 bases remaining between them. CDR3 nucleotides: TGTGCCAGCAGCTTAGGACTAGGATATGGCTACACCTTC. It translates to CASSLGLGYGYTF. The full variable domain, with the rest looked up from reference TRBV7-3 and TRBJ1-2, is GAGVSQTPSNKVTEKGKYVELRCDPISGHTALYWYRQSLGQGPEFLIYFQGTGAADDSGLPNDRFFAVRPEGSVSTLKIQRTERGDSAVYLCASSLGLGYGYTFGSGTRLTVV.

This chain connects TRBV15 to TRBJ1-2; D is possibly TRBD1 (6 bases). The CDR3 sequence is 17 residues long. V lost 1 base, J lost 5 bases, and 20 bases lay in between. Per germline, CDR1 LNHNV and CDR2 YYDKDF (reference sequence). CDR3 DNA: TGTGCCACCAGCAGAGGCGGGGGCAAACCCCCGTTGTATGGCTACACCTTC. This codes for CATSRGGGKPPLYGYTF.

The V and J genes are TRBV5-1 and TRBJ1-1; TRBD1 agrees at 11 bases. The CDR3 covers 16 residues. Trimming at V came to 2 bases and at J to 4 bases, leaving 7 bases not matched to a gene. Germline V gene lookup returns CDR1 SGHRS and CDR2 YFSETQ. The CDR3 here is CASSFMGQGDSTEAFF. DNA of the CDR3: TGCGCCAGCAGCTTCATGGGACAGGGGGACTCCACTGAAGCTTTCTTT.

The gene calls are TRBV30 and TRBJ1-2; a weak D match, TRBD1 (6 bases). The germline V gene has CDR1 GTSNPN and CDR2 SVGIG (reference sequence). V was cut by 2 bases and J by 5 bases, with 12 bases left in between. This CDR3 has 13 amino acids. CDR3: CAWSIGGVYGYTF. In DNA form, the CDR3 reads TGTGCCTGGAGTATAGGGGGGGTTTATGGCTACACCTTC.

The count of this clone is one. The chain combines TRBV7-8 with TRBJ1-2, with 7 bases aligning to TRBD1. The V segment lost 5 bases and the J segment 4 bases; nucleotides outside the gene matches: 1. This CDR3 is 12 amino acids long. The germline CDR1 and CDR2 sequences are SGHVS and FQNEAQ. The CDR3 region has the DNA TGTGCCAGCAGCACAGGGGCCTATGGCTACACCTTC. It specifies CASSTGAYGYTF.

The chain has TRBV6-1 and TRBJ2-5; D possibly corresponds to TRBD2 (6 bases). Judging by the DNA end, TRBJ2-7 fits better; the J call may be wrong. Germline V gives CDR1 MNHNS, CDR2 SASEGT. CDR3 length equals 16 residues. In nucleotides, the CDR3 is TGTGCCAGCAGTGTGGGAGGAGGGACGCCAGCCTACGAGCAGTACTTC. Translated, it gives CASSVGGGTPAYEQYF.

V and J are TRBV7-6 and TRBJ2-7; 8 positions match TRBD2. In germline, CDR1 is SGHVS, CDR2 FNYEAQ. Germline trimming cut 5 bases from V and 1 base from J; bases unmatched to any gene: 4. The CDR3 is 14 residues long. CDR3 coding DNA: TGTGCCAGCAGCCCACGGGAGGGTTCCTACGAGCAGTACTTC. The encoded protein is CASSPREGSYEQYF.

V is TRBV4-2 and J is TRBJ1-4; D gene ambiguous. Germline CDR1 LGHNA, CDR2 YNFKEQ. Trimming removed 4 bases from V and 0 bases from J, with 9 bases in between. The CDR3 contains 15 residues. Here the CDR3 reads CASSLSLATNEKLFF. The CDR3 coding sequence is TGTGCCAGCAGCCTTTCACTTGCAACTAATGAAAAACTGTTTTTT.

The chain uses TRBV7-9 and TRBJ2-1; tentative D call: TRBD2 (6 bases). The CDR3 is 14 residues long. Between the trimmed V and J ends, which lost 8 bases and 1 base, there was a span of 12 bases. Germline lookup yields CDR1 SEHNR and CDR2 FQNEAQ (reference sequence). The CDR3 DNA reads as TGTGCCAGCGGCTGGGGGAGGTCCTACAATGAGCAGTTCTTC. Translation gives CASGWGRSYNEQFF.

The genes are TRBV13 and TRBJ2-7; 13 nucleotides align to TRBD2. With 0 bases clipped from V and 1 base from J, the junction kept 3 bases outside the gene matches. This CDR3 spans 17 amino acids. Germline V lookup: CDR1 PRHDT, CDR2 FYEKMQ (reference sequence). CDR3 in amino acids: CASSLGGLAGRSYEQYF. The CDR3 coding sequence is TGTGCCAGCAGCTTAGGGGGACTAGCGGGACGATCCTACGAGCAGTACTTC.

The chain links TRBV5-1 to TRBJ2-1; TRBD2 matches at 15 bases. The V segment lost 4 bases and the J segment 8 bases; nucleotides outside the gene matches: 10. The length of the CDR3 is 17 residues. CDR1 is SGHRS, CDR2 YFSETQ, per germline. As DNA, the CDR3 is TGCGCCAGCAGCCCGCTTCCGGGACTAGCGGGAGGCGATGAGCAGTTCTTC. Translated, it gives CASSPLPGLAGGDEQFF.

The CDR3 protein is CASSKGGLGTDTQYF. CDR3 nucleotide sequence: TGCGCCAGCAGCAAGGGAGGGCTTGGGACAGATACGCAGTATTTT. This rearrangement joins TRBV5-1 to TRBJ2-3; 7 nucleotides match TRBD2. The CDR3 covers 15 residues. Germline V gene data show CDR1 as SGHRS and CDR2 as YFSETQ. V dropped 4 bases and J dropped 3; count of bases not matched to a gene: 8. Complete variable domain (other parts from reference TRBV5-1 and TRBJ2-3): KAGVTQTPRYLIKTRGQQVTLSCSPISGHRSVSWYQQTPGQGLQFLFEYFSETQRNKGNFPGRFSGRQFSNSRSEMNVSTLELGDSALYLCASSKGGLGTDTQYFGPGTRLTVL.

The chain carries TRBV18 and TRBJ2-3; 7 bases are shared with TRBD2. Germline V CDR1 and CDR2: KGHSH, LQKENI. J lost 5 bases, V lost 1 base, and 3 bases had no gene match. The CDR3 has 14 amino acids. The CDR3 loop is CASSPLLAGDTQYF. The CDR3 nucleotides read TGTGCCAGCTCACCACTATTAGCGGGAGATACGCAGTATTTT.

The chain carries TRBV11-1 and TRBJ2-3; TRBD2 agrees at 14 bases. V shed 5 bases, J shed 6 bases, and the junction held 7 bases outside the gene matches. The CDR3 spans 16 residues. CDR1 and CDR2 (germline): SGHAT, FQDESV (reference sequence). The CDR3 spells CASSHRLAGGKDTQYF. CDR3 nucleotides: TGTGCCAGCAGCCACCGACTAGCGGGGGGGAAGGATACGCAGTATTTT. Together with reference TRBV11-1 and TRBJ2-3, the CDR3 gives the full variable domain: EAEVAQSPRYKITEKSQAVAFWCDPISGHATLYWYRQILGQGPELLVQFQDESVVDDSQLPKDRFSAERLKGVDSTLKIQPAELGDSAMYLCASSHRLAGGKDTQYFGPGTRLTVL.

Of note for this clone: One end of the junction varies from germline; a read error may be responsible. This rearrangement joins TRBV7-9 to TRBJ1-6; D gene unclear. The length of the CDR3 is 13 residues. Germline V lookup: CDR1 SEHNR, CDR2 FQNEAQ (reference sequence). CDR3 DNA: TGTGCCAGCAGCCTAGCGGGGTACTCACCCCTCCACTTT. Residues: CASSLAGYSPLHF.

The CDR3 reads CASSLARGTGANVLTF. The CDR3 nucleotides are TGTGCCAGCAGCTTAGCTCGGGGTACTGGGGCCAACGTCCTGACTTTC. The V gene is TRBV11-2, the J gene TRBJ2-6; D is possibly TRBD2 (5 bases). Per germline, CDR1 SGHAT and CDR2 FQNNGV. V lost 1 base to trimming and J lost 2 bases, with 9 bases between them. The CDR3 loop spans 16 amino acids. Variable domain in full (rest from reference TRBV11-2 and TRBJ2-6): EAGVAQSPRYKIIEKRQSVAFWCNPISGHATLYWYQQILGQGPKLLIQFQNNGVVDDSQLPKDRFSAERLKGVDSTLKIQPAKLEDSAVYLCASSLARGTGANVLTFGAGSRLTVL.

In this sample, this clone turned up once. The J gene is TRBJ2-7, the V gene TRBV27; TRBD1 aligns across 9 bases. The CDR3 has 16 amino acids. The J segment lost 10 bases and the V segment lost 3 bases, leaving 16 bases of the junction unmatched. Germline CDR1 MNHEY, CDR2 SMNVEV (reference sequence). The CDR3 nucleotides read TGTGCCAGCAGTTTCCTCCACCAACAGGGGGCGCATGAACAGTACTTC. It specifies CASSFLHQQGAHEQYF.

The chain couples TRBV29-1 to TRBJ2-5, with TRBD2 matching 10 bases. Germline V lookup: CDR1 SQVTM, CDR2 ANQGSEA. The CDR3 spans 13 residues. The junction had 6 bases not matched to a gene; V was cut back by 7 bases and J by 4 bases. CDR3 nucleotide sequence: TGCAGCGGATATAGCGGGAGGTCAGAGACCCAGTACTTC. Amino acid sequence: CSGYSGRSETQYF.

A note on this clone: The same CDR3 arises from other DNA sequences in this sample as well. The CDR3 loop is CASGRGGGHEQYF. The CDR3 DNA follows: TGTGCCAGCGGGCGCGGAGGGGGCCACGAGCAGTACTTC. The chain links TRBV25-1 to TRBJ2-7, with a possible D match to TRBD1 (7 bases). The CDR3 is 13 amino acids. Trimming removed 8 bases at V and 5 bases at J, with 16 bases between. CDR1 is MGHDK, CDR2 SYGVNS, per germline.

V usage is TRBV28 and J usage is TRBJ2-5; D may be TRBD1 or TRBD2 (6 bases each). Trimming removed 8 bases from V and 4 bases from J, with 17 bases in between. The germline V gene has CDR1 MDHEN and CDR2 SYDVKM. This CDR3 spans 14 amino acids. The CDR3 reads CASAKGGLRETQYF. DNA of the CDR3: TGTGCCAGCGCGAAAGGGGGGTTGAGAGAGACCCAGTACTTC.

The CDR3 DNA reads as TGCGCCAGCAGCTTGGAGGGAGAGTCGTCGAATACGCAGTATTTT. This sequence encodes CASSLEGESSNTQYF. This chain connects TRBV5-1 to TRBJ2-3, with D tentatively TRBD2 (5 bases). CDR3 size: 15 residues. From germline, CDR1 is SGHRS and CDR2 YFSETQ. Trimming took off 0 bases at V and 7 bases at J, with 15 bases between the two ends.

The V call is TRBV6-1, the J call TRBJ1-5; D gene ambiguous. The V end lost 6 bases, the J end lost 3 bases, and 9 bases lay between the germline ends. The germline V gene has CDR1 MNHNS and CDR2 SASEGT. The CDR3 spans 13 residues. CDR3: CASSREPNQPQHF. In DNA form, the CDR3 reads TGTGCCAGCAGCCGGGAGCCCAATCAGCCCCAGCATTTT.

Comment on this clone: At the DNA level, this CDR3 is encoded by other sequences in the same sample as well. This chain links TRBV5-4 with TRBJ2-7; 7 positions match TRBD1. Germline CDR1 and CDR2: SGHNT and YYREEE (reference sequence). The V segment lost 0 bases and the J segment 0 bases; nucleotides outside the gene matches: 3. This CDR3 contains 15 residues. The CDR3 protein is CASSLVGQSSYEQYF. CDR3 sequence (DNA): TGTGCCAGCAGCTTGGTGGGACAGAGCTCCTACGAGCAGTACTTC.

CDR3 coding DNA: TGCGCCAGCAGACTAGCGGGCGACGAGACCCAGTACTTC. Translating gives CASRLAGDETQYF. V usage is TRBV5-1 and J usage is TRBJ2-5, with 9 positions matching TRBD2. V lost 5 bases, J lost 5 bases, and 4 bases stayed unmatched. This CDR3 spans 13 amino acids. Germline CDR1 SGHRS, CDR2 YFSETQ.

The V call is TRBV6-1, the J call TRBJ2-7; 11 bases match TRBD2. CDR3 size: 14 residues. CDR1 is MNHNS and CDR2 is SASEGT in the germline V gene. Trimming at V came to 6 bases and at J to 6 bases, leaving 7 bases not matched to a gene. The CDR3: CASSAWLAGGEQYF. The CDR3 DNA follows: TGTGCCAGCAGCGCGTGGCTAGCGGGAGGCGAGCAGTACTTC.

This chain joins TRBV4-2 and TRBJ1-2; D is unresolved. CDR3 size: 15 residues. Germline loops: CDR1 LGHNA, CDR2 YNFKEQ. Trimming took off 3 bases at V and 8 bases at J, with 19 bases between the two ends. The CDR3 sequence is CASSHPSSGGGGYTF. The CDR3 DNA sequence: TGTGCCAGCAGCCACCCTAGTAGTGGAGGCGGGGGCTACACCTTC.